A selection of T cell receptor beta chains follows, all from one sample in a study of human T cells and chemical hapten exposure. TCRdb reprocessed the RACE reads with MiXCR, giving one entry per CDR3 protein. The table includes 40,000 to 50,000 distinct CDR3 sequences, 4% detected once. The starting material was whole blood, obtained in connection with sensitization to the hapten diphenylcyclopropenone (DPC). Receptors were obtained from a man in his forties or fifties with alopecia areata. Some clones in this sample may be carry-over from other donors' samples. Each CDR3 is given with its conserved first and last residue. A D gene is named only where the DNA matches it firmly. Where a row states a size, it is once, few, many or the class of an expanded clone; other rows omit it.

>NA|many|TRBV5-1|TRBJ2-5
TGCGCCAGCACGGAGACAGGGGAGGGAGGAGAGACCCAGTACTTC
CASTETGEGGETQYF
>TRBD2|many|TRBV7-2|TRBJ2-5
TGTGCCAGCAGCTTAAGAGCGGGAGGGCCTCCACCCCAAGAGACCCAGTACTTC
CASSLRAGGPPPQETQYF
>NA|many|TRBV10-3|TRBJ1-3
TGTGCCATCAGTGAGGCGACAGCTGGAAACACCATATATTTT
CAISEATAGNTIYF
>TRBD2|many|TRBV4-2|TRBJ2-5
TGTGCCAGCAGCCAGGGGCTAGCGGGAGGGCCTCAAGAGACCCAGTACTTC
CASSQGLAGGPQETQYF
>NA|many|TRBV10-3|TRBJ2-3
TGTGCCATCAGTGTATCCGGCCGCCAGAACACAGATACGCAGTATTTT
CAISVSGRQNTDTQYF
>NA|many|TRBV7-9|TRBJ1-1
TGTGCCAGCAGCTTAGGGGGGGTAATTCACACTGAAGCTTTCTTT
CASSLGGVIHTEAFF
>NA|many|TRBV28|TRBJ1-3
TGTGCCAGCATTCCGGGGAGGGGAAACACCATATATTTT
CASIPGRGNTIYF
>NA|many|TRBV29-1|TRBJ2-3
TGCAGCGTTGTAGAAGTCGGGGATACGCAGTATTTT
CSVVEVGDTQYF
>NA|many|TRBV12-3/TRBV12-4|TRBJ2-3
TGTGCCAGCAGTTTGCCCTCCCGAGATACGCAGTATTTT
CASSLPSRDTQYF
>NA|many|TRBV27|TRBJ2-5
TGTGCCAGCAGTTCCGCCCTCCAAAGGACCCAGTACTTC
CASSSALQRTQYF
>NA|many|TRBV7-2|TRBJ1-1
TGTGCCAGCAGCTTATGGAGGGACACTGAAGCTTTCTTT
CASSLWRDTEAFF
>NA|few|TRBV3-1|TRBJ2-7
TGTGCCAGCAGCCAAGGCAGGCGGGCCCTCTCCTACGAGCAGTACTTC
CASSQGRRALSYEQYF
>TRBD2|many|TRBV5-1|TRBJ2-1
TGCGCCAGCAGCTTAGCGGGAAGCCACAATGAGCAGTTCTTC
CASSLAGSHNEQFF
>NA|few|TRBV20-1|TRBJ2-4
TGCAGTGTATGGGGGGTGGCCAAAAACATTCAGTACTTC
CSVWGVAKNIQYF
>NA|few|TRBV5-1|TRBJ1-1
TGCGCCAGCAGCTTGGCCTCCGGCACTGAAGCTTTCTTT
CASSLASGTEAFF
>TRBD1|many|TRBV29-1|TRBJ2-2
TGCAGCGTTGAAGATTGGGGACAGGGGGTCGAAGACACCGGGGAGCTGTTTTTT
CSVEDWGQGVEDTGELFF
>TRBD2|many|TRBV2|TRBJ2-4
TGTGCCAGCATCGGACTAGCGGGGATAGCCAAAAACATTCAGTACTTC
CASIGLAGIAKNIQYF
>TRBD2|many|TRBV3-1|TRBJ2-3
TGTGCCAGCAGCGGAGGCGGGACTATCGGGGCAGATACGCAGTATTTT
CASSGGGTIGADTQYF
>TRBD1|many|TRBV5-5|TRBJ1-1
TGTGCCAGCAGCTTCCGGGACAGTTACACTGAAGCTTTCTTT
CASSFRDSYTEAFF
>TRBD2|NA|TRBV7-7|TRBJ2-5
TGTGCTAGCAGCTTACACTCGGGGGGTGAAGAGATCCAGTACTTC
CASSLHSGGEEIQYF
>NA|NA|TRBV23-1|TRBJ1-5
TGCGCCAGCAGTCAATATGGGCCGGGGAGGGGGCAGCCCCAGCATTTT
CASSQYGPGRGQPQHF
>TRBD2|many|TRBV12-5|TRBJ2-3
TGTGCTAGTGGTTTCGCCGGGACTAGCGTCGCTAGCACAGATACGCAGTATTTT
CASGFAGTSVASTDTQYF
>NA|many|TRBV7-2|TRBJ2-7
TGTGCCAGCAGTGAGAAATACGAGCAGTACTTC
CASSEKYEQYF
>NA|many|TRBV9|TRBJ2-3
TGTGCCAGCAGCTCGCGTTCAGACCGCACAGATACGCAGTATTTT
CASSSRSDRTDTQYF
>NA|many|TRBV28|TRBJ1-5
TGTGCCAGTCCTCCTCCGACAGGAGGCAATCAGCCCCAGCATTTT
CASPPPTGGNQPQHF
>TRBD1|NA|TRBV29-1|TRBJ1-1
TGCAGCGTTGAAGATCTTCAAAGGACAGGATCGAACACTGAAGCTTTCTTT
CSVEDLQRTGSNTEAFF
>TRBD2|many|TRBV28|TRBJ2-3
TGTGCCAGCAGTTCCGAGCGGGATACTCCCCATTTT
CASSSERDTPHF
>NA|many|TRBV4-2|TRBJ2-3
TGTGCCAGCAGCCAAGAAAGACGGAATACGCAGTATTTT
CASSQERRNTQYF
>NA|many|TRBV6-5|TRBJ2-6
TGTGCCAGCACCCGCCGGACAGCCTCCTCTGGGGCCAACGTCCTGACTTTC
CASTRRTASSGANVLTF
>TRBD2|many|TRBV12-3/TRBV12-4|TRBJ2-1
TGTGCCAGCAGTTTACTTAGCGGGAGAGGAAATGAGCAGTTCTTC
CASSLLSGRGNEQFF
>NA|many|TRBV7-8|TRBJ2-7
TGTGCCAGCAGCCCTTCGACAGGCTACGAGCAGTACTTC
CASSPSTGYEQYF